A single T cell receptor beta chain is shown here with its context. The sample holds one count of this clone. The antigen this receptor binds is unknown. No much larger clone exists at a distance of one base, and base qualities are not known. This sample was taken from a study of blood T cell repertoires in COVID-19 (TCRdb year 2020). Concerning the study at large: The collaborator samples originated in the United States, Italy and Spain and spanned the acute and convalescent phases of COVID-19. The material from the prospective study consisted of cDNA or gDNA derived from T cells, B-cell-depleted T cells, or PBMCs. The dataset comprised deeply sampled blood TCRbeta repertoires from subjects exposed to, actively infected with, or recovered from COVID-19. A freely available public database, intended as a resource for researchers studying the immune response to SARS-CoV-2, is where the repertoires were released. Samples came from the ongoing ImmuneRACE study (first 160 participants) plus 1,254 subjects from 6 global collaborators. Sample metadata almost always included a de-identified subject ID, COVID-19 status, age in years and sex. Where HLA class I and class II types were available, the types were taken from metadata supplied by the sample provider, not from assay-based typing.

The germline V and J ends show losses of 6 bases and 3 bases respectively, and no gene match explains 11 bases of the junction. From the germline V gene (reference sequence), CDR1 is MNHEY and CDR2 is SMNVEV. The CDR3 sequence holds 16 residues, the cysteine and phenylalanine included. The read is trimmed to its CDR3 DNA, 48 bases read in frame from base 1. TCRbeta CDR3 regions were amplified from genomic DNA by means of the immunoSEQ Assay, a bias-controlled multiplex PCR. The original pipeline was this. The number of nucleated cells in each sample was estimated from the amplification of reference gene primers within the assay. To quantify the absolute abundance of each unique TCRbeta CDR3 rearrangement, sequence reads were collapsed and filtered. For each sample, productive Simpson clonality was calculated as the square root of Simpson's diversity index over productive rearrangements. TCRdb retrieved this table from immuneACCESS and kept in-frame rearrangements only. Not all clones are present; in checked studies, unresolved V genes account for under half, and no reason is known for the remainder. V, J and clone size are those of that table, while D and trimming were read from the DNA. The sample table lists about 150,000 clones, roughly 85% of them with a count of one. Around 8% of the sample rests with the top ten.

Points the paper makes about the study in general: Clinical and demographic metadata were provided uncurated, with the amount varying by source and participant.

At one collaborating source in Seattle, patients were enrolled during active infection and were followed longitudinally through the course of disease. Whole blood was collected in K2EDTA tubes by collaborating institutions according to the institutions' own protocols. For TCRbeta analysis, collaborator samples were shipped as frozen whole blood, as isolated PBMCs, or as DNA extracted from either sample type. Sample: peripheral blood. This TCR derives from a woman aged 55-75 years with COVID-19, enrolled during active disease. The chain is made from TRBV27 and TRBJ2-1; the central 7 bases match TRBD2. Here the CDR3 is given as CASSQWAGGGYNEQFF. The nucleotide sequence is TGTGCCAGCAGCCAATGGGCAGGCGGGGGCTACAATGAGCAGTTCTTC.